These 19 T cell receptor beta chains were all obtained from the same sample, sequenced in a study of T cell responses to AZD1222 COVID-19 vaccine. Assay used: immunoSEQ multiplex PCR; TCRdb lists only in-frame clones, some missing. The sample holds about 120,000 clones, about 90% seen once. Material: peripheral blood, obtained 28 days after the second AZD1222 dose. All receptors derive from an adult who received the AZD1222 COVID-19 vaccine.

The sample holds one count of this clone. The chain carries TRBV5-1 and TRBJ1-2; possible D gene TRBD1, 6 bases. Per germline, CDR1 SGHRS and CDR2 YFSETQ. V lost 0 bases and J lost 2, with 14 bases in between. This CDR3 comprises 16 residues. The CDR3 here is CASSLAWTDSNYGYTF. DNA for the CDR3: TGCGCCAGCAGCTTGGCTTGGACAGACTCGAACTATGGCTACACCTTC.

This chain links TRBV3-1 (or the pseudogene TRBV3-2) with TRBJ2-2; 8 nucleotides align to TRBD2. Germline V gene data show CDR1 as LGHDT and CDR2 as YNNKEL (reference sequence). CDR3 length: 16 residues. V dropped 4 bases and J dropped 4; count of bases not matched to a gene: 8. In nucleotides, the CDR3 is TGTGCCAGCAGCCCGCATAGCGGGGAGGGCACCGGGGAGCTGTTTTTT. It yields the protein CASSPHSGEGTGELFF.

This clone has a single count. The chain couples TRBV5-1 to TRBJ1-6; 7 positions agree with TRBD1. The CDR3 consists of 14 residues. CDR1 is SGHRS, CDR2 YFSETQ, per germline. V lost 4 bases and J lost 10; bases outside the gene matches: 8. For the CDR3, the DNA is TGCGCCAGCAGCCAACCGACAGGGCTGTCACCCCTCCACTTT. This sequence encodes CASSQPTGLSPLHF.

CDR3 DNA sequence: TGTGCCAGCAGCCAAGATCCGCATTCGAACACCGGGGAGCTGTTTTTT. This translates into CASSQDPHSNTGELFF. The rearrangement links TRBV4-2 to TRBJ2-2; D is uncertain. In germline, CDR1 is LGHNA, CDR2 YNFKEQ. Trimming shortened V by 0 bases and J by 0 bases, and 8 bases separated the two germline ends. This CDR3 region has 16 residues.

This rearrangement joins TRBV3-1 (or the pseudogene TRBV3-2) to TRBJ2-1; TRBD2 aligns across 12 bases. CDR1 and CDR2 from the germline V gene are LGHDT and YNNKEL (reference sequence). This CDR3 region has 17 residues. Unmatched junction bases numbered 6, after V lost 0 bases and J lost 6 bases. This CDR3 reads CASSQDIPSGGVNEQFF. As DNA, the CDR3 is TGTGCCAGCAGCCAAGATATACCTAGCGGGGGGGTCAATGAGCAGTTCTTC.

This sequence joins TRBV28 and TRBJ1-4; TRBD1 is a possible D gene (5 bases). The V end lost 4 bases, the J end lost 5 bases, and 14 bases lay between the germline ends. The CDR3 consists of 15 residues. CDR1 is MDHEN, CDR2 SYDVKM, per germline. CDR3 sequence reads: CASSSRQGGNEKLFF. The CDR3 DNA reads TGTGCCAGCAGTTCAAGGCAGGGAGGCAATGAAAAACTGTTTTTT.

This clone turned up a few times. The chain carries TRBV28 and TRBJ1-2, with 7 bases that match TRBD1. The germline V gene encodes CDR1 MDHEN and CDR2 SYDVKM. With 1 base clipped from V and 4 bases from J, the junction kept 18 bases outside the gene matches. This CDR3 has 19 residues. Here the CDR3 DNA reads TGTGCCAGCAGTTTATTAGGGGGGGGATTAGGACAGGAATTCTATGGCTACACCTTC. This encodes CASSLLGGGLGQEFYGYTF.

V gene TRBV20-1 combines with J gene TRBJ2-5, with D unclear. V was trimmed by 8 bases and J by 1 base, leaving 5 bases between them. This CDR3 contains 10 residues. Germline lookup yields CDR1 DFQATT and CDR2 SNEGSKA (reference sequence). CDR3 in amino acids: CSPSQETQYF. The CDR3 nucleotides are TGCAGTCCCTCCCAAGAGACCCAGTACTTC.

This chain connects TRBV27 to TRBJ2-7, with TRBD2 as a possible D gene (8 bases). Trimming removed 5 bases at V and 3 bases at J, with 29 bases between. The CDR3 has 19 amino acids. The germline V gene has CDR1 MNHEY and CDR2 SMNVEV (reference sequence). The DNA of the CDR3 is TGTGCCAGCAGTCCGCGACAGGGAGTTACGGGACTAGGGGGCTACGAGCAGTACTTC. Residues: CASSPRQGVTGLGGYEQYF.

This chain links TRBV28 with TRBJ1-2, with a tentative D call TRBD1 (6 bases). CDR1 MDHEN and CDR2 SYDVKM come from the germline V gene. The CDR3 length is 15 residues. Trimming cost V 8 bases and J 0 bases, with 16 bases left between them. CDR3: CASGAAGAPNYGYTF. CDR3 in DNA: TGTGCCAGCGGGGCGGCGGGGGCTCCTAACTATGGCTACACCTTC.

This chain connects TRBV4-1 to TRBJ1-4; weak D call: TRBD1 (6 bases). Trimming took off 0 bases at V and 8 bases at J, with 10 bases between the two ends. CDR1 and CDR2 from the germline V gene are MGHRA and YSYEKL. The CDR3 length is 14 residues. In DNA form, the CDR3 reads TGCGCCAGCAGCCAAGAAACAGGGAGAGAAAAACTGTTTTTT. It yields the protein CASSQETGREKLFF.

The rearrangement links TRBV18 to TRBJ1-1; the D is unclear. The CDR3 contains 14 residues. Trimming removed 4 bases at V and 1 base at J, with 10 bases between. Germline V gene lookup returns CDR1 KGHSH and CDR2 LQKENI. CDR3 loop: CASSRESGNTEAFF. The CDR3 nucleotides read TGTGCCAGCTCACGCGAGTCGGGGAACACTGAAGCTTTCTTT.

Comments on this clone: One end of the junction fails to match germline, which may point to a read error. The J gene is TRBJ2-7, the V gene TRBV10-3; no definite D call. The CDR3 is 15 residues long. Germline CDR1 is ENHRY and CDR2 is SYGVKD. CDR3 protein: CAISESTTGSHEQYF. CDR3 in DNA: TGTGCCATCAGTGAGTCGACGACGGGCTCCCACGAGCAGTACTTC.

This chain connects TRBV27 to TRBJ2-7; 8 nucleotides match TRBD2. In germline, CDR1 is MNHEY, CDR2 SMNVEV (reference sequence). The length of the CDR3 is 14 residues. Trimming removed 5 bases from V and 3 bases from J; junction bases left unmatched: 6. CDR3 loop: CASSAGLGSYEQYF. The CDR3 nucleotides are TGTGCCAGCAGTGCGGGACTAGGAAGCTACGAGCAGTACTTC.

The chain couples TRBV24-1 to TRBJ2-2, with D perhaps TRBD1 (6 bases). Germline-derived CDR1 and CDR2 are KGHDR and SFDVKD. V was cut by 4 bases and J by 2 bases, with 19 bases left in between. This CDR3 contains 18 residues. CDR3 residues: CATSERKIWTDNTGELFF. DNA of the CDR3: TGTGCCACCAGTGAACGGAAAATTTGGACAGACAACACCGGGGAGCTGTTTTTT.

The genes are TRBV19 and TRBJ2-7; D possibly matches TRBD1 or TRBD2 (5 bases each). The V and J ends lost 5 bases and 6 bases respectively, with 17 bases between them. This CDR3 is built from 14 residues. The V gene's germline CDR1 is LNHDA and CDR2 SQIVND (reference sequence). Here the CDR3 DNA reads TGTGCCAGTAGTCGAGGGGCACCCGTCACCGAGCAGTACTTC. It specifies CASSRGAPVTEQYF.

The chain joins TRBV6-2 or TRBV6-3 to TRBJ1-5; D remains unclear. The CDR3 covers 14 residues. Trimming cost V 5 bases and J 0 bases, with 8 bases left between them. Germline CDR1 MNHEY, CDR2 SVGEGT. CDR3 amino acids: CASSRTDSNQPQHF. In DNA form, the CDR3 reads TGTGCCAGCAGTAGGACGGATAGCAATCAGCCCCAGCATTTT.

V and J are TRBV5-4 and TRBJ2-3; D gene uncertain. V gave up 4 bases and J gave up 4 bases, with 10 bases separating them. The CDR3 is made up of 13 amino acids. Germline CDR1 and CDR2: SGHNT and YYREEE (reference sequence). The CDR3 sequence: CASSPEMADTQYF. As DNA, the CDR3 is TGTGCCAGCAGCCCTGAAATGGCAGATACGCAGTATTTT.

The gene calls are TRBV7-9 and TRBJ2-1; 8 positions match TRBD2. V gave up 6 bases and J gave up 9 bases; unmatched junction bases: 13. Looked up from germline, CDR1 is SEHNR and CDR2 is FQNEAQ (reference sequence). CDR3 length: 15 residues. CDR3 region: CASRGRREAVREQFF. The CDR3 DNA sequence: TGTGCCAGCAGGGGGCGGCGGGAGGCCGTCCGTGAGCAGTTCTTC. Combining the CDR3 with reference TRBV7-9 and TRBJ2-1 gives the whole variable domain DTGVSQNPRHKITKRGQNVTFRCDPISEHNRLYWYRQTLGQGPEFLTYFQNEAQLEKSRLLSDRFSAERPKGSFSTLEIQRTEQGDSAMYLCASRGRREAVREQFFGPGTRLTVL.